This TCR beta chain originates from a study of T cell responses to AZD1222 COVID-19 vaccine. This clone has just one count. Its specificity is not known. Trimming took off 5 bases at V and 13 bases at J, with 17 bases between the two ends. This CDR3 is 12 amino acids long. Repertoires were generated with immunoSEQ multiplex PCR, while TCRdb's copy carries only in-frame clones and drops some. There are about 110,000 clones in the sample; 85% to 95% occur only once, and 2.9% lies in the top ten. Study-wide results and limits: The sample set comprised mostly white British donors with more females, and clonal diversity was possibly underestimated. Baseline testing showed seropositivity in only a handful of AZD1222 recipients. Spike-specific TCR depth and breadth grew after two AZD1222 doses.

This chain links TRBV12-3 or TRBV12-4 with TRBJ1-2; D is unclear. Sequences were derived from peripheral blood, sampled 28 days after the second AZD1222 dose. This clonotype was obtained from an adult who received the AZD1222 COVID-19 vaccine. CDR3 amino acids: CASSPRTRLATF. In DNA, the CDR3 is TGTGCCAGCAGTCCCCGCACGAGACTGGCCACCTTC.